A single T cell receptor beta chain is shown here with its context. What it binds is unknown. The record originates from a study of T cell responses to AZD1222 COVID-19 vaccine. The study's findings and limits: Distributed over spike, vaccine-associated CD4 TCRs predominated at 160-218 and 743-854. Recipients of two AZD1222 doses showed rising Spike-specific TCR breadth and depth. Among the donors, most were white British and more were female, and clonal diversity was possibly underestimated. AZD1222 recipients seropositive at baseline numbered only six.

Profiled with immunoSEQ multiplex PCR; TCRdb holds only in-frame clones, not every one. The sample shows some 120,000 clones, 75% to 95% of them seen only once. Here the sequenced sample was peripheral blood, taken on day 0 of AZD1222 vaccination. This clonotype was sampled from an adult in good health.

The CDR3 sequence: CASSQDRQYKYF. DNA of the CDR3: TGCGCCAGCAGCCAAGATCGACAGTACAAGTATTTT. The chain employs TRBV4-1 and TRBJ2-3; possible D gene TRBD1, 5 bases. V was shortened by 0 bases and J by 13 bases, with 11 bases between the two germline ends. Germline V gene lookup returns CDR1 MGHRA and CDR2 YSYEKL. This CDR3 spans 12 amino acids.